The clone carrying this T cell receptor (beta chain) was detected only a few times. What it binds is unknown. The sample originates from a study of T-cell reconstitution after alpha-beta-depleted transplantation in children. Study-wide points: Approximately two months post-transplant, alpha-beta T cells reportedly originated from several hundred expanded graft clones.

Germline values: CDR1 LNHNV, CDR2 YYDKDF (reference sequence). With V trimmed by 2 bases and J by 8 bases, 9 bases remained unmatched. CDR3 length: 17 residues. TCRbeta library preparation incorporated unique molecular identifiers. TCRdb re-called the PCR reads through MiXCR, storing one row per CDR3 protein. The sample lists around 700,000 distinct CDR3 sequences, about an eighth occurring once. The chain has TRBV15 and TRBJ2-1, with 13 bases fitting TRBD2. This clonotype was obtained from a girl aged 2 to 10 with congenital amegakaryocytic thrombocytopenia, due to receive a stem cell transplant. The specimen comprised PBMCs, sampled before TCRalphabeta/CD19-depleted stem cell transplant. DNA for the CDR3: TGTGCCACCAGCAGATTCTCCGGGACTAGCGGGATCGATGAGCAGTTCTTC. Translation gives CATSRFSGTSGIDEQFF.